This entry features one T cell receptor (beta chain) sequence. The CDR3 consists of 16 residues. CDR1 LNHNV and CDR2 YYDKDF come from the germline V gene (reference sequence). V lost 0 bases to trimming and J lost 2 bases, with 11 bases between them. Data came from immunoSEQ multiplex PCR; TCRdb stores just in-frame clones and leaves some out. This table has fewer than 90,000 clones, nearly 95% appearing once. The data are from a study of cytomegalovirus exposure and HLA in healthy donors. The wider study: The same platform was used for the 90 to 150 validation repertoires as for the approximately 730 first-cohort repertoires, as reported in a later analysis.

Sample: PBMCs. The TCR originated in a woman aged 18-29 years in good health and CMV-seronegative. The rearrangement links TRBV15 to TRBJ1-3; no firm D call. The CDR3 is CATSRDPGSAGNTIYF. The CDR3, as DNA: TGTGCCACCAGCAGAGATCCGGGGTCCGCTGGAAACACCATATATTTT.